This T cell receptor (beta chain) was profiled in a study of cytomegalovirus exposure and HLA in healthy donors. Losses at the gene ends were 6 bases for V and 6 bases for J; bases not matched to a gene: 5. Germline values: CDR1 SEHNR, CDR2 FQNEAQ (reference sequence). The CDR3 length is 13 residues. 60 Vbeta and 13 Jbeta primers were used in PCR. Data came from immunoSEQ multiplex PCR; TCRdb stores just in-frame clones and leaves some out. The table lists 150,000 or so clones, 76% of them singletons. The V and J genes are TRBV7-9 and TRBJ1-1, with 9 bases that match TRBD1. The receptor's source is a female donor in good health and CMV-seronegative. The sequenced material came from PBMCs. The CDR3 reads CASSPRTGAEAFF. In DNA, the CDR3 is TGTGCCAGCAGTCCTCGGACAGGGGCTGAAGCTTTCTTT.